One and the same sample provided the 14 T cell receptor beta chains below, sequenced in a study of blood T cell repertoires in COVID-19 (dated by TCRdb to 2019 to 2021). Library prep was done by the immunoSEQ multiplex PCR assay. Drawn from immuneACCESS, this table holds only the in-frame rearrangements with V and J called that TCRdb kept. Clones are partly lost; checked studies trace under half to an unresolved V gene and leave the rest unexplained. For this sample there are roughly 130,000 clones; 90% appear just once. The ten largest clones take up roughly 5% of the sample. Sequencing used peripheral blood. The receptors stem from a man between 60 and 70 years old with COVID-19, enrolled during active disease.

V and J are TRBV28 and TRBJ1-2; D gene ambiguous. Trimming cost V 6 bases and J 3 bases, with 14 bases left between them. Germline assignment: CDR1 MDHEN and CDR2 SYDVKM. The CDR3 totals 14 residues. Here the CDR3 DNA reads TGTGCCAGCAGCTCACCGCGGCTTCACTATGGCTACACCTTC. Amino acids: CASSSPRLHYGYTF.

V and J are TRBV28 and TRBJ2-7; D call uncertain. The CDR3 has 13 amino acids. V was cut by 6 bases and J by 4 bases, with 13 bases left in between. Germline CDR1 and CDR2: MDHEN and SYDVKM. Here the CDR3 reads CASRTPLNYEQYF. The CDR3 DNA reads TGTGCCAGCAGGACTCCCTTAAATTACGAGCAGTACTTC.

The rearrangement uses TRBV6-5 and TRBJ2-5; no firm D call. The ends were cut back, 0 bases at V and 5 bases at J, with 10 bases in the middle. Looked up from germline, CDR1 is MNHEY and CDR2 is SVGAGI. The CDR3 length is 14 residues. The CDR3 DNA reads as TGTGCCAGCAGTTACTCGAGGTCGAGCGAGACCCAGTACTTC. Its translation: CASSYSRSSETQYF.

The V gene is TRBV5-6, the J gene TRBJ2-1; 8 positions match TRBD2. Per the germline V gene, CDR1 is SGHDT and CDR2 is YYEEEE. The CDR3 loop spans 16 amino acids. With 6 bases clipped from V and 0 bases from J, the junction kept 8 bases outside the gene matches. The CDR3 DNA reads TGTGCCAGCACCTTAGCGGGATTGAGCTCCTACAATGAGCAGTTCTTC. Protein: CASTLAGLSSYNEQFF.

The chain links TRBV3-1 (or the pseudogene TRBV3-2) to TRBJ2-1, with D hard to call. Germline CDR1 and CDR2: LGHDT and YNNKEL (reference sequence). This CDR3 has 13 residues. V lost 4 bases and J lost 9, with 13 bases in between. The CDR3 sequence is CASSPLISSEQFF. In DNA form, the CDR3 reads TGTGCCAGCAGCCCACTTATCTCAAGTGAGCAGTTCTTC.

The chain carries TRBV7-9 and TRBJ1-4; the D gene is possibly TRBD1 (6 bases). Looked up from germline, CDR1 is SEHNR and CDR2 is FQNEAQ (reference sequence). Trimming pared 5 bases from V and 6 bases from J, leaving 13 bases between. The CDR3 is 14 residues long. The chain's CDR3 is CASSPRGGDEKLFF. The CDR3 nucleotides are TGTGCCAGCAGCCCAAGGGGGGGGGATGAAAAACTGTTTTTT. Full variable domain (remainder filled in from reference TRBV7-9 and TRBJ1-4): DTGVSQNPRHKITKRGQNVTFRCDPISEHNRLYWYRQTLGQGPEFLTYFQNEAQLEKSRLLSDRFSAERPKGSFSTLEIQRTEQGDSAMYLCASSPRGGDEKLFFGSGTQLSVL.

The rearrangement joins TRBV4-2 to TRBJ2-3; perhaps TRBD2 as D (7 bases). V was pared by 0 bases and J by 4 bases, with 20 bases between. The CDR3 covers 18 residues. Germline V CDR1 and CDR2: LGHNA, YNFKEQ. CDR3 region: CASSQDGGGSTAADTQYF. The CDR3 DNA reads as TGTGCCAGCAGCCAAGATGGGGGCGGGAGTACAGCAGCAGATACGCAGTATTTT.

This clone was seen a single time. The chain links TRBV18 to TRBJ1-1; 10 bases align to TRBD1. The V gene end was trimmed by 4 bases and the J gene end by 7 bases; junction bases not matched to a gene: 9. Germline CDR1 is KGHSH and CDR2 is LQKENI. The CDR3 is 15 residues long. The CDR3 coding sequence is TGTGCCAGCTCACTGTCGACAGGGGGCTTGGGTGAAGCTTTCTTT. Translated, it gives CASSLSTGGLGEAFF.

This rearrangement joins TRBV28 to TRBJ1-5, with TRBD1 as a possible D gene (6 bases). CDR1 and CDR2 (germline): MDHEN, SYDVKM. CDR3 size: 13 residues. Trimming pared 6 bases from V and 7 bases from J, leaving 13 bases between. The CDR3 bases are TGTGCCAGCAGACTAGGGGGATTCCAGCCCCAGCATTTT. Its protein product is CASRLGGFQPQHF.

The V call is TRBV3-1 (or the pseudogene TRBV3-2), the J call TRBJ2-1; D is possibly TRBD1 (5 bases). This CDR3 contains 13 residues. Deletions cut 0 bases from V and 10 bases from J, with 10 bases between. CDR1 LGHDT and CDR2 YNNKEL come from the germline V gene (reference sequence). The CDR3 DNA follows: TGTGCCAGCAGCCAAGAGTTCAGGGAAGAGCAGTTCTTC. Translation gives CASSQEFREEQFF.

The chain recombines TRBV7-9 with TRBJ1-6, with TRBD1 matching over 9 bases. CDR1 is SEHNR, CDR2 FQNEAQ, per germline (reference sequence). V lost 4 bases to trimming and J lost 5 bases; unmatched junction nucleotides: 6. The CDR3 is 16 residues long. The CDR3 sequence is CASSSPGQGNNSPLHF. Here the CDR3 DNA reads TGTGCCAGCAGCTCACCGGGACAGGGCAATAATTCACCCCTCCACTTT.

This chain links TRBV21-1 with TRBJ1-1; the table names TRBD1, a call not compared with the DNA. TRBV21-1 is recorded as a pseudogene. The CDR3 is 16 residues long. The CDR3 sequence: CATPPATGEENTEAFF. The CDR3 DNA follows: TGTGCCACCCCCCCCGCGACAGGGGAGGAAAACACTGAAGCTTTCTTT.

This clone was seen only a few times. The chain recombines TRBV5-6 with TRBJ2-7; 8 bases align to TRBD2. The CDR3 extends over 15 amino acids. V was pared by 0 bases and J by 5 bases, with 7 bases of the junction left unmatched. CDR1 and CDR2 (germline): SGHDT, YYEEEE. The CDR3 nucleotides read TGTGCCAGCAGCTTGGACGGCGGGAGGAGCCACGAGCAGTACTTC. Residues: CASSLDGGRSHEQYF.

V is TRBV30 and J is TRBJ1-2, with no clear D. The CDR3 runs 14 residues. Per the germline V gene, CDR1 is GTSNPN and CDR2 is SVGIG (reference sequence). V was shortened by 2 bases and J by 4 bases, with 14 bases between the two germline ends. The CDR3 is CAWSSPPEGYGYTF. CDR3 coding DNA: TGTGCCTGGAGTTCCCCGCCAGAGGGCTATGGCTACACCTTC.